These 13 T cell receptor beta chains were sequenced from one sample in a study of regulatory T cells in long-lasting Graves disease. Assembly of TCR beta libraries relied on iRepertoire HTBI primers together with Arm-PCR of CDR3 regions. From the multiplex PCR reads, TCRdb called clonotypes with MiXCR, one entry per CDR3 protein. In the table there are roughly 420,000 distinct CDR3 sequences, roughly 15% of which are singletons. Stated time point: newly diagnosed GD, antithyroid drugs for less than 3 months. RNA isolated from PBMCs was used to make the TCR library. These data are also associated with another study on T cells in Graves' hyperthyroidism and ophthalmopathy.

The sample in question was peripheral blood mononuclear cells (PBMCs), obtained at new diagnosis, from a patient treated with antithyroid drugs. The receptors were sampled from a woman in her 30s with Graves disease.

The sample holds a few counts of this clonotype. The CDR3 protein is CASSSWGATIFSNQPQHF. The CDR3 coding sequence is TGTGCCAGCAGTTCCTGGGGGGCCACCATTTTTAGCAATCAGCCCCAGCATTTT. The rearrangement links TRBV6-2 or TRBV6-3 to TRBJ1-5; tentatively, D is TRBD1 (6 bases). This CDR3 comprises 18 residues. CDR1 and CDR2 (germline): MNHEY, SVGEGT. Trimming took 4 bases from V and 0 from J, leaving 19 bases between them.

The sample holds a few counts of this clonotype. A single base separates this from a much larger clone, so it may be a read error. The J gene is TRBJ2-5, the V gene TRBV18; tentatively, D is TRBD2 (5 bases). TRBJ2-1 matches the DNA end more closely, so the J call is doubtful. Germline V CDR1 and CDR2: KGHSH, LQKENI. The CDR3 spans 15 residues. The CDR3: CASSPFTEEYNGQFF. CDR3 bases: TGTGCCAGCTCACCATTTACGGAGGAGTACAATGGGCAGTTCTTC.

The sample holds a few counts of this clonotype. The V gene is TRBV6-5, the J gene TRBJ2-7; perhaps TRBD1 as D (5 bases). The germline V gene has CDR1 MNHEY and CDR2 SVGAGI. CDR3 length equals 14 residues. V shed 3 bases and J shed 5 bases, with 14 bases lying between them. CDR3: CASSYLSRANEQYF. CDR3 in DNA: TGTGCCAGCAGTTATCTGAGCAGGGCAAACGAGCAGTACTTC.

CDR3 residues: CASKYGATDTQYF. The CDR3 coding sequence is TGTGCCAGCAAATACGGGGCGACCGATACGCAGTATTTT. The rearrangement joins TRBV7-9 to TRBJ2-3; tentatively, D is TRBD1 or TRBD2 (5 bases each). V was clipped by 7 bases and J by 6 bases, with 14 bases between them. The CDR3 is made up of 13 amino acids. Per the germline V gene, CDR1 is SEHNR and CDR2 is FQNEAQ (reference sequence). Complete variable domain (other parts from reference TRBV7-9 and TRBJ2-3): DTGVSQNPRHKITKRGQNVTFRCDPISEHNRLYWYRQTLGQGPEFLTYFQNEAQLEKSRLLSDRFSAERPKGSFSTLEIQRTEQGDSAMYLCASKYGATDTQYFGPGTRLTVL.

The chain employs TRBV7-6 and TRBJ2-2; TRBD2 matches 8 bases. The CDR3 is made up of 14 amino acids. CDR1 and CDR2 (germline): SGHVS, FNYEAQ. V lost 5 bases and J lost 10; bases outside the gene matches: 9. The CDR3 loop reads CASSQGTRSEELFF. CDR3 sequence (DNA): TGTGCCAGCAGCCAAGGGACTAGGAGCGAGGAGCTGTTTTTT.

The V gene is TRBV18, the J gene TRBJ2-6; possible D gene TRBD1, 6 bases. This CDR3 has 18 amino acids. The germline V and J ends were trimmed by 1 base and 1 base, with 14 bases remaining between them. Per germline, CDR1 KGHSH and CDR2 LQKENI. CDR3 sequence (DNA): TGTGCCAGCTCACCACTCCCCCAGGGGCAATCTGGGGCCAACGTCCTGACTTTC. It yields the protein CASSPLPQGQSGANVLTF. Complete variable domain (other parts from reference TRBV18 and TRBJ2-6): NAGVMQNPRHLVRRRGQEARLRCSPMKGHSHVYWYRQLPEEGLKFMVYLQKENIIDESGMPKERFSAEFPKEGPSILRIQQVVRGDSAAYFCASSPLPQGQSGANVLTFGAGSRLTVL.

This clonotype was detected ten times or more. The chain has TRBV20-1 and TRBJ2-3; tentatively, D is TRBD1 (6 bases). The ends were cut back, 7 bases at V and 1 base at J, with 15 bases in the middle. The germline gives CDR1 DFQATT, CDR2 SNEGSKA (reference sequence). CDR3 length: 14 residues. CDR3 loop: CSVSFAGGTDTQYF. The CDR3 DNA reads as TGCAGTGTTTCCTTTGCAGGGGGCACAGATACGCAGTATTTT.

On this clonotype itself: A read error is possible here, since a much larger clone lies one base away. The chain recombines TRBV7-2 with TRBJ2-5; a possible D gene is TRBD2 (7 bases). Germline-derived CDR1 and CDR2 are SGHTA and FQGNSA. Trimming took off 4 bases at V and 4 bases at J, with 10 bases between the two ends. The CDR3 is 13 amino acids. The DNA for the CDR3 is TGTGCCAGCAGCTGGGGGGGCGGAGAGACCCAGTACTTC. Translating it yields CASSWGGGETQYF.

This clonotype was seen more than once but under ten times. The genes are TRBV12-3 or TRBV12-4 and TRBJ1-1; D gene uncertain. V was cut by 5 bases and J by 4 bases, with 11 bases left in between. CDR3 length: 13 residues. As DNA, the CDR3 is TGTGCCAGCAGTGGGGTTAGGGCCACTGAAGCTTTCTTT. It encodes CASSGVRATEAFF.

The CDR3 reads CASEGPGAPTEAFF. CDR3 in DNA: TGTGCCAGCGAAGGACCCGGGGCCCCCACTGAAGCTTTCTTT. V gene TRBV11-1 combines with J gene TRBJ1-1; tentatively, D is TRBD1 (5 bases). Per the germline V gene, CDR1 is SGHAT and CDR2 is FQDESV (reference sequence). Trimming left V 8 bases short and J 4 bases short, with 17 bases between. The CDR3 is 14 amino acids.

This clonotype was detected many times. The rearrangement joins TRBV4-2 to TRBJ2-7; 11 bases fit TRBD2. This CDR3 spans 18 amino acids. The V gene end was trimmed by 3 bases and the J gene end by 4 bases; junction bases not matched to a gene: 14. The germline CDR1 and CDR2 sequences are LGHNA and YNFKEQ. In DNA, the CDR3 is TGTGCCAGCAGCCATTCCCCACCCCCGGGACTAGCGGAATACGAGCAGTACTTC. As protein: CASSHSPPPGLAEYEQYF.

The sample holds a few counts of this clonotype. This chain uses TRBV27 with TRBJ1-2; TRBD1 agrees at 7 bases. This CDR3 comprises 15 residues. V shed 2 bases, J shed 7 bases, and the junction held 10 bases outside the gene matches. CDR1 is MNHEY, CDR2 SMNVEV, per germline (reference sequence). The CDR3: CASSLGRKGASGYTF. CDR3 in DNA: TGTGCCAGCAGTTTAGGGAGAAAGGGGGCGAGTGGCTACACCTTC.

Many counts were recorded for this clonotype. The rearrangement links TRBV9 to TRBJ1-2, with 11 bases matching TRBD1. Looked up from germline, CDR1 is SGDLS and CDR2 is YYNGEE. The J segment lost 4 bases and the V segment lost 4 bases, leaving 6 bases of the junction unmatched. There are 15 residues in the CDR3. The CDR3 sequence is CASSPWTGGGYGYTF. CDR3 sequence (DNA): TGTGCCAGCAGCCCCTGGACAGGGGGCGGCTATGGCTACACCTTC.